One sample yielded the 22 T cell receptor beta chains listed below, sequenced in a study of long-term antiretroviral therapy in people with HIV. The immunoSEQ assay was v3.0, run at survey level. Using immunoSEQ multiplex PCR, the repertoire was profiled, and TCRdb retains in-frame clones only, with some absent. Here the sample spans tens of thousands of clones, 90% to 95% being singletons. The sample in question was unsorted PBMCs, obtained more than 6 years after starting antiretroviral therapy. The receptor source for this set is a man in his thirties or forties with HIV.

This clone was counted once. The chain links TRBV5-1 to TRBJ2-5, with D perhaps given as TRBD1 or TRBD2 (5 bases each). The V and J ends lost 0 bases and 1 base respectively, with 10 bases between them. Germline CDR1 is SGHRS and CDR2 is YFSETQ. The CDR3 covers 15 residues. CDR3 sequence (DNA): TGCGCCAGCAGCTTGGGGGCAGGGAGCCAAGAGACCCAGTACTTC. This encodes CASSLGAGSQETQYF.

V and J are TRBV27 and TRBJ2-1; 9 bases fit TRBD2. This CDR3 is built from 17 residues. J gave up 4 bases and V 1 base, and 8 bases lay outside the gene matches. Germline CDR1 and CDR2: MNHEY and SMNVEV (reference sequence). CDR3 amino acids: CASSLLGLADRYNEQFF. CDR3 DNA sequence: TGTGCCAGCAGTTTATTGGGACTAGCAGACAGATACAATGAGCAGTTCTTC.

The genes are TRBV4-3 and TRBJ2-1, with TRBD1 matching over 9 bases. With 3 bases clipped from V and 1 base from J, the junction kept 4 bases outside the gene matches. Germline values: CDR1 LGHNA, CDR2 YSLEER. This CDR3 has 16 amino acids. CDR3 region: CASSQGQGRSYNEQFF. CDR3 DNA sequence: TGCGCCAGCAGCCAGGGACAGGGCAGGTCCTACAATGAGCAGTTCTTC.

The rearrangement joins TRBV29-1 to TRBJ2-7; 10 bases are a match to TRBD2. Germline CDR1 reads SQVTM; CDR2 reads ANQGSEA. V lost 4 bases to trimming and J lost 4 bases; unmatched junction nucleotides: 4. This CDR3 spans 13 amino acids. In nucleotides, the CDR3 is TGCAGCGTTGCCGGACTAGCGGCATACGAGCAGTACTTC. It encodes CSVAGLAAYEQYF.

The V call is TRBV6-6, the J call TRBJ2-1, with TRBD2 identical over 10 bases. Germline CDR1 reads MNHNY; CDR2 reads SVGAGI (reference sequence). With V trimmed by 6 bases and J by 5 bases, 7 bases remained unmatched. The CDR3 has 15 residues. In DNA form, the CDR3 reads TGTGCCAGCAGCCGAGCGGGGGGGAGGGACAATGAGCAGTTCTTC. It encodes CASSRAGGRDNEQFF.

The V gene is TRBV7-9, the J gene TRBJ2-3; D not resolved. The V end lost 5 bases, the J end lost 9 bases, and 12 bases lay between the germline ends. This CDR3 is 12 amino acids long. The V gene's germline CDR1 is SEHNR and CDR2 FQNEAQ (reference sequence). CDR3 loop: CASSPLEDTQYF. CDR3 in DNA: TGTGCCAGCAGCCCGCTAGAGGACACGCAGTATTTT.

The rearrangement joins TRBV30 to TRBJ2-1; D is unclear. V was cut by 3 bases and J by 5 bases, with 11 bases left in between. CDR1 and CDR2 from the germline V gene are GTSNPN and SVGIG (reference sequence). The CDR3 sequence is 13 residues long. The CDR3 sequence is CAWSKGSHNEQFF. The CDR3 DNA reads as TGTGCCTGGAGCAAGGGATCACACAATGAGCAGTTCTTC.

The rearrangement joins TRBV7-8 to TRBJ2-7; D remains ambiguous. The CDR3 totals 14 residues. Germline V gives CDR1 SGHVS, CDR2 FQNEAQ. V was trimmed by 1 base and J by 1 base, leaving 8 bases between them. This CDR3 is CASSLGVRSYEQYF. The CDR3 coding sequence is TGTGCCAGCAGCTTAGGGGTCAGATCCTACGAGCAGTACTTC.

CDR3 sequence reads: CAISPDRGTEAFF. The CDR3 coding sequence is TGTGCCATCAGCCCTGACAGGGGTACTGAAGCTTTCTTT. This chain joins TRBV10-3 and TRBJ1-1; 8 bases align to TRBD1. Germline CDR1 is ENHRY and CDR2 is SYGVKD. The J segment lost 5 bases and the V segment lost 6 bases, leaving 5 bases of the junction unmatched. There are 13 residues in the CDR3.

This chain joins TRBV5-6 and TRBJ2-7; 7 bases map to TRBD1. The CDR3 spans 12 residues. Germline V gives CDR1 SGHDT, CDR2 YYEEEE. V was pared by 3 bases and J by 8 bases, with 5 bases of the junction left unmatched. CDR3 coding DNA: TGTGCCAGCAGCTCACAGGGGCCCCAGCAGTACTTC. Protein product: CASSSQGPQQYF.

This clone showed up just once. The chain employs TRBV6-1 and TRBJ2-1; D is undetermined. The V gene lost 7 bases and the J gene lost 5 bases, with 9 bases spanning the gap. CDR1 and CDR2 from the germline V gene are MNHNS and SASEGT. The CDR3 totals 12 residues. CDR3: CASTNPNNEQFF. DNA of the CDR3: TGTGCCAGCACAAACCCGAACAATGAGCAGTTCTTC.

The genes are TRBV9 and TRBJ2-5; D may be TRBD1 (6 bases). Deletions cut 0 bases from V and 5 bases from J, with 17 bases between. The CDR3 has 16 residues. The germline V gene has CDR1 SGDLS and CDR2 YYNGEE. CDR3: CASSVGIDRSGETQYF. CDR3 sequence (DNA): TGTGCCAGCAGCGTAGGGATCGACAGGTCGGGGGAGACCCAGTACTTC.

V and J are TRBV4-2 and TRBJ1-1; 11 nucleotides match TRBD1. Germline V gene lookup returns CDR1 LGHNA and CDR2 YNFKEQ. The CDR3 spans 16 residues. After removal of 3 bases from V and 7 bases from J, the junction contained 10 bases not matched to a gene. The chain's CDR3 is CASSQADRGPLGEAFF. In DNA, the CDR3 is TGTGCCAGCAGCCAGGCGGACAGGGGGCCCCTGGGTGAAGCTTTCTTT.

The CDR3 protein is CSVLTPGARYEQYF. The CDR3, as DNA: TGCAGCGTTTTAACTCCCGGGGCCCGCTACGAGCAGTACTTC. V and J are TRBV29-1 and TRBJ2-7; D may be TRBD1 or TRBD2 (5 bases each). Trimming shortened V by 5 bases and J by 3 bases, and 17 bases separated the two germline ends. This CDR3 contains 14 residues. The germline CDR1 and CDR2 sequences are SQVTM and ANQGSEA.

This rearrangement joins TRBV19 to TRBJ2-7, with 10 bases matching TRBD2. The V gene end was trimmed by 3 bases and the J gene end by 4 bases; junction bases not matched to a gene: 3. This CDR3 is 14 amino acids long. Per germline, CDR1 LNHDA and CDR2 SQIVND (reference sequence). The CDR3 DNA follows: TGTGCCAGTAGTATCGGACTAGCGGAGTACGAGCAGTACTTC. Translated, it gives CASSIGLAEYEQYF.

The chain has TRBV19 and TRBJ1-2, with 9 bases identical to TRBD1. With V trimmed by 5 bases and J by 6 bases, 13 bases remained unmatched. Germline V gene lookup returns CDR1 LNHDA and CDR2 SQIVND (reference sequence). This CDR3 has 16 residues. CDR3 in amino acids: CASSPPKRDRVHGYTF. The CDR3 DNA is TGTGCCAGTAGTCCTCCAAAACGGGACAGGGTTCATGGCTACACCTTC.

The gene calls are TRBV5-1 and TRBJ2-1, with 10 positions matching TRBD2. J gave up 0 bases and V 6 bases, and 12 bases lay outside the gene matches. The germline V gene encodes CDR1 SGHRS and CDR2 YFSETQ. This CDR3 has 18 amino acids. The CDR3 reads CASTFSGLAAYSYNEQFF. The CDR3 nucleotides are TGCGCCAGCACCTTTTCTGGACTAGCGGCCTACTCCTACAATGAGCAGTTCTTC.

This chain connects TRBV7-9 to TRBJ2-5, with 12 bases identical to TRBD2. V was pared by 2 bases and J by 2 bases, with 3 bases of the junction left unmatched. Per germline, CDR1 SEHNR and CDR2 FQNEAQ (reference sequence). The CDR3 consists of 16 residues. CDR3 sequence: CASSLTGLAGQETQYF. The CDR3 region has the DNA TGTGCCAGCAGCTTAACAGGACTAGCGGGACAAGAGACCCAGTACTTC.

This chain joins TRBV19 and TRBJ1-1; tentatively, D is TRBD1 (5 bases). Trimming pared 2 bases from V and 5 bases from J, leaving 15 bases between. Germline assignment: CDR1 LNHDA and CDR2 SQIVND (reference sequence). The CDR3 is made up of 15 amino acids. CDR3 residues: CASSIPGGDGTEAFF. The CDR3 DNA reads as TGTGCCAGTAGTATACCGGGAGGGGATGGGACTGAAGCTTTCTTT.

The V call is TRBV11-2, the J call TRBJ2-2; TRBD2 aligns across 8 bases. Germline-derived CDR1 and CDR2 are SGHAT and FQNNGV. The CDR3 totals 15 residues. J lost 2 bases, V lost 7 bases, and 6 bases had no gene match. The CDR3 region is CASIQRGGNTGELFF. Here the CDR3 DNA reads TGTGCCAGCATCCAACGGGGGGGAAACACCGGGGAGCTGTTTTTT.

This chain joins TRBV9 and TRBJ2-1; TRBD1 might be the D (5 bases). CDR1 and CDR2 from the germline V gene are SGDLS and YYNGEE. CDR3 size: 16 residues. V shed 2 bases and J shed 0 bases, with 12 bases lying between them. For the CDR3, the DNA is TGTGCCAGCAGCGTGCCAGGGTTCCTCTCCTACAATGAGCAGTTCTTC. It is translated as CASSVPGFLSYNEQFF.

The chain uses TRBV27 and TRBJ1-2; D possibly corresponds to TRBD1 (5 bases). This CDR3 is built from 13 residues. V was shortened by 2 bases and J by 7 bases, with 11 bases between the two germline ends. CDR1 MNHEY and CDR2 SMNVEV come from the germline V gene (reference sequence). DNA for the CDR3: TGTGCCAGCAGTTTAGGCGGTACAGGTGGCTACACCTTC. As protein: CASSLGGTGGYTF.